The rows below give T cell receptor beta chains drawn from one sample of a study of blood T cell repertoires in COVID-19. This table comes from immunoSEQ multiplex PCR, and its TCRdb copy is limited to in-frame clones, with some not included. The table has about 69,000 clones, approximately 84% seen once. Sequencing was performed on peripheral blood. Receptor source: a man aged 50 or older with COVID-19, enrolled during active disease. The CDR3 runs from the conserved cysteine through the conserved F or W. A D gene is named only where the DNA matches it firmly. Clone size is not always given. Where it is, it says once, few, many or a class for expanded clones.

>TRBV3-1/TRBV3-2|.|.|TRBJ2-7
CASSQMSGEQYF
TGTGCCAGCAGCCAAATGTCGGGCGAGCAGTACTTC
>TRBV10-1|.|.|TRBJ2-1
CASSESSGGYNEQFF
TGCGCCAGCAGTGAGTCTAGTGGTGGTTACAATGAGCAGTTCTTC
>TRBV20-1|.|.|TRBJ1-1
CSASDQGSTEAFF
TGCAGTGCTAGTGATCAGGGAAGCACTGAAGCTTTCTTT
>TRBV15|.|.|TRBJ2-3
CATSRGNQITDTQYF
TGTGCCACCAGCAGAGGTAACCAGATCACAGATACGCAGTATTTT
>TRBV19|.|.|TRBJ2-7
CASSRESSYEQYF
TGTGCCAGTAGTCGGGAAAGCTCCTACGAGCAGTACTTC
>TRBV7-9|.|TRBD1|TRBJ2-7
CASSSDRDRGGMYF
TGTGCCAGCAGCTCGGACCGGGACAGGGGGGGGATGTACTTC
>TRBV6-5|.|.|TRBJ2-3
CASSYGHRTDTQYF
TGTGCCAGCAGTTATGGACATCGGACAGATACGCAGTATTTT
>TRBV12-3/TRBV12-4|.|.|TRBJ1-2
CASSLDGGFTF
TGTGCCAGCAGTTTAGACGGCGGGTTCACCTTC
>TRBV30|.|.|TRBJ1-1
CAWSKEAEAFF
TGTGCCTGGAGTAAAGAGGCTGAAGCTTTCTTT
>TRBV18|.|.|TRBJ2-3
CASSPPPRDTQYF
TGTGCCAGCTCACCACCGCCGCGCGATACGCAGTATTTT
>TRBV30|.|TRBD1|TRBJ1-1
CAWSGGQGKAEAFF
TGTGCCTGGAGTGGCGGACAGGGAAAGGCTGAAGCTTTCTTT
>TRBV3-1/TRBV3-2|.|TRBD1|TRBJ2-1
CASSPRDRENNEQFF
TGTGCCAGCAGCCCCCGGGACAGGGAGAACAATGAGCAGTTCTTC
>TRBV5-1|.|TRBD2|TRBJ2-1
CASSLGLAGGNEQFF
TGCGCCAGCAGCTTGGGGCTAGCGGGGGGGAATGAGCAGTTCTTC
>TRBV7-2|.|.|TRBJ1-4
CASSLGRQAREKLFF
TGTGCCAGCAGCTTAGGACGACAGGCTCGGGAAAAACTGTTTTTT
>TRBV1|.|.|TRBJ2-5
CTSSARLLQETQYF
TGCACCAGCAGCGCTCGACTGCTCCAAGAGACCCAGTACTTC
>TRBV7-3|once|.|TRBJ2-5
CASSSSSGHLYF
TGTGCCAGCAGCTCCTCCTCGGGACACCTCTACTTC
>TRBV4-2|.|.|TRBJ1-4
CASSHRTNEKLFF
TGTGCCAGCAGCCACCGGACAAATGAAAAACTGTTTTTT
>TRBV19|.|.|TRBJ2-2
CASSISRAPGELFF
TGTGCCAGTAGTATTAGCAGGGCCCCCGGGGAGCTGTTTTTT
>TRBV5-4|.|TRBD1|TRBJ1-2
CASRAGTENYGYTF
TGTGCCAGCAGGGCCGGGACAGAGAACTATGGCTACACCTTC
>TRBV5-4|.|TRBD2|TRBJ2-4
CASSLGGGATKNIQYF
TGTGCCAGCAGCTTGGGCGGGGGGGCAACCAAAAACATTCAGTACTTC
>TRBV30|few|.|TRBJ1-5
CAWSGTTGNQPQHF
TGTGCCTGGAGTGGGACAACCGGCAATCAGCCCCAGCATTTT
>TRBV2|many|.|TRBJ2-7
CASSALGGGEQYF
TGTGCCAGCAGTGCCTTGGGTGGGGGGGAGCAGTACTTC
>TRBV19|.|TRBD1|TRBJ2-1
CASSPDRVWVNEQFF
TGTGCCAGTAGTCCGGACAGGGTTTGGGTAAATGAGCAGTTCTTC
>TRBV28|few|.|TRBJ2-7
CASTRRDGAYEQYF
TGTGCCAGCACCCGTCGCGACGGAGCCTACGAGCAGTACTTC